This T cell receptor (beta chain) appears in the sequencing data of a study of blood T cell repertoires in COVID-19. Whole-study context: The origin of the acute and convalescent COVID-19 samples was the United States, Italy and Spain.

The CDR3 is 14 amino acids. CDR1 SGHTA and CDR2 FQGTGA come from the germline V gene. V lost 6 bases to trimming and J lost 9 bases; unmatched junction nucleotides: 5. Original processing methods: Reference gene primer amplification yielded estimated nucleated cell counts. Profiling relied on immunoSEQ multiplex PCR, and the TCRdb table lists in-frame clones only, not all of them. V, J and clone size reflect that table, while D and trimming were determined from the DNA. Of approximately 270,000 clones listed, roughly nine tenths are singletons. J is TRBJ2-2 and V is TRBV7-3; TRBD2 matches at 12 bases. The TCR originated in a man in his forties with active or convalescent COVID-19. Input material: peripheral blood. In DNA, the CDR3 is TGTGCCAGCAGGCGGACTAGCGGGGAACGGGAGCTGTTTTTT. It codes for CASRRTSGERELFF.